Detailed here is one T cell receptor (beta chain). V lost 5 bases and J 11 bases, leaving 20 bases between the germline ends. Germline CDR1 SGHTA, CDR2 FQGNSA. This CDR3 is built from 14 residues. The data derive from a study of blood T cells in healthy people across ages. A sample-barcoded 5' primer and a J-beta primer mix were used in a second PCR of roughly 7 to 11 cycles. TCRdb re-derived calls from the 5' RACE reads in MiXCR, one entry per CDR3 protein. The data hold 1.5 million to 1.9 million distinct CDR3 sequences, with 42% observed a single time. The sequencing sample was made of blood. The origin of this receptor is a woman aged 18-30 years in good health. The chain links TRBV7-2 to TRBJ2-3; D might be TRBD2 (5 bases). The CDR3 nucleotides read TGTGCCAGCAGCCAGGAACCTTCGTTAGCGAGGCAGTATTTT. Its protein is CASSQEPSLARQYF.